This TCR beta chain comes out of a study of vaccination and CD4 T cells after COVID-19. Study-level background: Investigators stimulated cells with overlapping spike peptides drawn from SARS-CoV-2, HCoV-NL63, HCoV-OC43 and HCoV-229E.

In regard to this clonotype: As yet, its antigen is unknown.

Treatment specified: roughly 10-day PBMC culture with coronavirus spike peptide pools or control peptides (ViraFEST assay). ViraFEST grew antigen-specific T cells using peptide pools, then sequenced TCRs. Findings of the study overall: In median terms, SARS-CoV-2-reactive clonotypes went from about 20 to 38, a nonsignificant rise.

Sequencing of cultured CD4+ T cell DNA used the Oncomine TCR Beta short-read assay. TCRdb itself ran the PCR reads through MiXCR, one entry per CDR3 protein. The sample records 10,000 to 15,000 distinct CDR3 sequences, 61% being singletons. The sample consisted of CD4+ T cells from blood, cultured in vitro. The sequence was obtained from a human donor who had recovered from COVID-19.

CDR3 region: CASSLGGSVQETQYF. In nucleotides, the CDR3 is TGTGCCAGCAGCTTAGGGGGTAGCGTCCAGGAGACCCAGTACTTC. The chain couples TRBV7-2 to TRBJ2-5; perhaps TRBD2 as D (5 bases). With 1 base removed from V and 5 bases from J, the gap between germline ends came to 14 bases. The CDR3 contains 15 residues. Germline V gene sequence: CDR1 SGHTA, CDR2 FQGNSA.